The present T cell receptor beta chain was sequenced within a study of shared clonotypes between healthy human individuals. Both subsets, CD45RA+ naive and CD45RA-negative memory, were split from the CD4+ cells. Per the study methods: From ImmunoSEQ came sequences covering only the junction and carrying no quality scores, so filtering differed. Measured with immunoSEQ multiplex PCR; TCRdb has only the in-frame clones, and not every one. Clone size and V and J calls were adopted from that table, with D and trimming inferred from the DNA. This table holds approximately 530,000 clones, about 96% found once. Study-wide points: What rarefaction showed was incomplete sorted-subset sequencing despite large depth. A reduction in generation probabilities was seen for non-shared clonotypes relative to those shared by all four donors.

The V end was cut by 2 bases, the J end by 2 bases, with 13 bases between. Germline V gene data show CDR1 as LNHDA and CDR2 as SQIVND (reference sequence). The CDR3 loop spans 15 amino acids. Concerning this clone itself: The antigen remains unidentified.

The V call is TRBV19, the J call TRBJ2-7; tentatively, D is TRBD2 (5 bases). Sequences were obtained from naive CD4+ T cells sorted from blood. The subset: CD45RA+ positively selected. The clonotype was recovered from a woman aged 30 to 39 in good health. The CDR3 nucleotides read TGTGCCAGTAGTATATCAACGGAGGCCCCCTACGAGCAGTACTTC. The encoded protein is CASSISTEAPYEQYF. Full variable domain (outside the CDR3, taken from reference TRBV19 and TRBJ2-7): DGGITQSPKYLFRKEGQNVTLSCEQNLNHDAMYWYRQDPGQGLRLIYYSQIVNDFQKGDIAEGYSVSREKKESFPLTVTSAQKNPTAFYLCASSISTEAPYEQYFGPGTRLTVT.